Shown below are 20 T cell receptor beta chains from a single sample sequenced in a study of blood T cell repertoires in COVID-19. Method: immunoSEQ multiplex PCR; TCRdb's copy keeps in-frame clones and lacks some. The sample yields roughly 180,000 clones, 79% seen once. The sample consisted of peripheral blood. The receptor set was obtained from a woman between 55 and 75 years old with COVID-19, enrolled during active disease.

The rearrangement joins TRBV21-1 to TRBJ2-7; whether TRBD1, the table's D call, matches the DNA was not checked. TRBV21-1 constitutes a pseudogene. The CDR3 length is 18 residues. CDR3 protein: CASSSMDLQGLQPGEQYV. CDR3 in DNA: TGTGCCAGCAGCTCCATGGATCTTCAAGGCCTCCAACCAGGCGAGCAGTACGTC.

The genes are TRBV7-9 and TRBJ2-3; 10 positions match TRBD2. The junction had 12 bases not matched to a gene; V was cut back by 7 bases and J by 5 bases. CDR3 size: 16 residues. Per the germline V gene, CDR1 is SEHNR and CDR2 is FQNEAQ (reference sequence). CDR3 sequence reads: CASNSDGTSAGDTQYF. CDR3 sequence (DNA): TGTGCCAGCAATTCCGACGGGACTAGCGCGGGAGATACGCAGTATTTT.

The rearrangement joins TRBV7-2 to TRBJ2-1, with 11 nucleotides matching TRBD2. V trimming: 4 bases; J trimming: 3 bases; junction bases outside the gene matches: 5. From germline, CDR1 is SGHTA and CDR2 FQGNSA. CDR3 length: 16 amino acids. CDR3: CASSSTSGRHYNEQFF. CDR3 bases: TGTGCCAGCAGCTCCACTAGCGGGAGACACTACAATGAGCAGTTCTTC. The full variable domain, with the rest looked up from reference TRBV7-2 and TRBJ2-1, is GAGVSQSPSNKVTEKGKDVELRCDPISGHTALYWYRQSLGQGLEFLIYFQGNSAPDKSGLPSDRFSAERTGGSVSTLTIQRTQQEDSAVYLCASSSTSGRHYNEQFFGPGTRLTVL.

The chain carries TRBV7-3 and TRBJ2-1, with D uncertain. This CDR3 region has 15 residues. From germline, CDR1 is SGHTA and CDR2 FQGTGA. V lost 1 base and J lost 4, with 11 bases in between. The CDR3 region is CASSLMPHGYNEQFF. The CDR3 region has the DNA TGTGCCAGCAGCTTAATGCCCCACGGTTACAATGAGCAGTTCTTC. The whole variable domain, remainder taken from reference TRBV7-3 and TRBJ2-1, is GAGVSQTPSNKVTEKGKYVELRCDPISGHTALYWYRQSLGQGPEFLIYFQGTGAADDSGLPNDRFFAVRPEGSVSTLKIQRTERGDSAVYLCASSLMPHGYNEQFFGPGTRLTVL.

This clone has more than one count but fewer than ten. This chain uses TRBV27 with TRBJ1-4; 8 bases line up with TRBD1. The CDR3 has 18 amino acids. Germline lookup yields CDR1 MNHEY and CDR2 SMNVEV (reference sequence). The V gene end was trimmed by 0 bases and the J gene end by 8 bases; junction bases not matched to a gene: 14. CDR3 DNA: TGTGCCAGCAGTTTATCCCAACGTAACAGGGGGGTTTCCGAAAAACTGTTTTTT. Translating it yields CASSLSQRNRGVSEKLFF.

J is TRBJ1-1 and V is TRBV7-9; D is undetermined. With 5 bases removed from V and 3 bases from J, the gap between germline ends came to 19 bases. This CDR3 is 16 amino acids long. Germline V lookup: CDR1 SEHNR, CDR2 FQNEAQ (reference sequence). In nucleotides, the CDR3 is TGTGCCAGCAGCCCCCCTGGAGGGAGCGGCTACACTGAAGCTTTCTTT. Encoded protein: CASSPPGGSGYTEAFF.

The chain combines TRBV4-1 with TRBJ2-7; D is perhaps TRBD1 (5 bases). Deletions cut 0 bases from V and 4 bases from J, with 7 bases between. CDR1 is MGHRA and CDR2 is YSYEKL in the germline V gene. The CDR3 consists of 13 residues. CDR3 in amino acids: CASSQDRVYEQYF. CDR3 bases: TGCGCCAGCAGCCAAGACAGGGTTTACGAGCAGTACTTC.

Here the CDR3 DNA reads TGCGCCAGCAGCTTGAACCACCGCGGGGGGTCTTCAGATACGCAGTATTTT. This sequence encodes CASSLNHRGGSSDTQYF. V is TRBV5-1 and J is TRBJ2-3; 8 nucleotides align to TRBD2. CDR1 and CDR2 from the germline V gene are SGHRS and YFSETQ. The CDR3 totals 17 residues. V dropped 1 base and J dropped 4; count of bases not matched to a gene: 11.

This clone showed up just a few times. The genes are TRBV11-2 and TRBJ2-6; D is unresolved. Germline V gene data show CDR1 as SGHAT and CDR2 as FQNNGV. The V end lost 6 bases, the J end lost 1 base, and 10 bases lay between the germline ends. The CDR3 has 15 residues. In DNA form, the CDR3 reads TGTGCCAGCAGGAAACCGGGTTCTGGGGCCAACGTCCTGACTTTC. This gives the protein CASRKPGSGANVLTF.

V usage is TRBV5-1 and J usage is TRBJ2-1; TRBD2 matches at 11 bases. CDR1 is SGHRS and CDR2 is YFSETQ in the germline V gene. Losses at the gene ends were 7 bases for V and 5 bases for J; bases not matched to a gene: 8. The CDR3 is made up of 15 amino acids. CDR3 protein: CASLQGTSGHNEQFF. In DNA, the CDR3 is TGCGCCAGCCTCCAGGGGACTAGCGGTCACAATGAGCAGTTCTTC.

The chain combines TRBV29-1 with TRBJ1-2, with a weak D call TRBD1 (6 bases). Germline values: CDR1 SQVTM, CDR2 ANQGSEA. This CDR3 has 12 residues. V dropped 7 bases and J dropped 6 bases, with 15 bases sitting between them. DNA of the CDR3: TGCAGCGCCGGACAGTCTATAAATGGCTACACCTTC. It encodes CSAGQSINGYTF.

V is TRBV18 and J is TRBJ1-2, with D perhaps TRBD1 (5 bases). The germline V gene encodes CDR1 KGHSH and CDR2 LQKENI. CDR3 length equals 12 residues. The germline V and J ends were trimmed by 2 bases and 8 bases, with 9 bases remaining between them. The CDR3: CASSPAGRGYTF. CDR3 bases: TGTGCCAGCTCACCAGCAGGGCGCGGCTACACCTTC.

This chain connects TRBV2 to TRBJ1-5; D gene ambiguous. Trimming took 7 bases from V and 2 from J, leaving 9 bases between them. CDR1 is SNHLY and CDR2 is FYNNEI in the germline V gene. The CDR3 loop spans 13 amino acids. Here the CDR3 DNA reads TGTGCCAGCACTCTTCGGGGCAATCAGCCCCAGCATTTT. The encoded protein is CASTLRGNQPQHF.

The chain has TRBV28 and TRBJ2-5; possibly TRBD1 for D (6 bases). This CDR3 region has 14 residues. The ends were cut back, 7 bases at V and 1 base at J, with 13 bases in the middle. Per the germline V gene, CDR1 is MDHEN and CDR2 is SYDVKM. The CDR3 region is CASTAVGGQETQYF. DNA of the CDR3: TGTGCCAGCACCGCCGTAGGGGGCCAAGAGACCCAGTACTTC.

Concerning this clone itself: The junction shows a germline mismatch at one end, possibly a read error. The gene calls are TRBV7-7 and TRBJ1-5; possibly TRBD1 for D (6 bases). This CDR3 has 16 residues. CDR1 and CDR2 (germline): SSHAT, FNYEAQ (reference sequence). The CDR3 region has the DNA TGTGCTAGCAGCTTAAAGGGACAAGGCGGCAATCAGCCCCAGCATTTT. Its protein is CASSLKGQGGNQPQHF.

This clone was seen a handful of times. The CDR3 protein is CSVQVSNEKLFF. The CDR3 DNA sequence: TGCAGCGTTCAGGTTTCTAATGAAAAACTGTTTTTT. V and J are TRBV29-1 and TRBJ1-4; D remains ambiguous. V was trimmed by 5 bases and J by 3 bases, leaving 7 bases between them. Germline CDR1 is SQVTM and CDR2 is ANQGSEA. This CDR3 region has 12 residues.

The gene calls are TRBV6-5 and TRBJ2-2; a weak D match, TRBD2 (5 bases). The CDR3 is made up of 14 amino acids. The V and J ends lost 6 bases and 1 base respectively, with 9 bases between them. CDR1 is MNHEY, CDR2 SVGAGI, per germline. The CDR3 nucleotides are TGTGCCAGCAGAGACTACCAGAACACCGGGGAGCTGTTTTTT. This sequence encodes CASRDYQNTGELFF.

CDR3 in DNA: TGCGCCAGCAGCCTTACAAGAGAGGCCAGCAAGCATTTT. Translation gives CASSLTREASKHF. The chain has TRBV4-1 and TRBJ1-5; the D is unclear. This CDR3 has 13 residues. Germline CDR1 reads MGHRA; CDR2 reads YSYEKL. With 4 bases removed from V and 14 bases from J, the gap between germline ends came to 18 bases.

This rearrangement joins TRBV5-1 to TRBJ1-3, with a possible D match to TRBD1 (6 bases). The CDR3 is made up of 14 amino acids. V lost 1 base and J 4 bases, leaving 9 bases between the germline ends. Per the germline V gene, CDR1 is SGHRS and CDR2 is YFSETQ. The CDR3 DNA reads TGCGCCAGCAGCTTGCGGCAGGGGGGAAACACCATATATTTT. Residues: CASSLRQGGNTIYF.

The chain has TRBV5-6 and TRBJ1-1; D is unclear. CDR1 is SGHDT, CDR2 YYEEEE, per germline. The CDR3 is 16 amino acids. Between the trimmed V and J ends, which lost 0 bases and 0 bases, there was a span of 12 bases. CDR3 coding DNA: TGTGCCAGCAGCTTGGGAGGGTATCGGATGAACACTGAAGCTTTCTTT. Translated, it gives CASSLGGYRMNTEAFF.